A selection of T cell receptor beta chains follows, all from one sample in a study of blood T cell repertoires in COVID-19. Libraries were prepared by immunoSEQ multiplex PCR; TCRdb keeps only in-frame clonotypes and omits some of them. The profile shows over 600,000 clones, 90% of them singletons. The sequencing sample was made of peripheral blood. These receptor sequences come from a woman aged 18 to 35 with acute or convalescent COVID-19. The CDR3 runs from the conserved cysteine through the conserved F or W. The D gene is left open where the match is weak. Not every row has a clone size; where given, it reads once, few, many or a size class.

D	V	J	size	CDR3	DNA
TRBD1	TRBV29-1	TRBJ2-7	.	CSVESRGTYEQYF	TGCAGCGTTGAATCCAGGGGGACCTACGAGCAGTACTTC
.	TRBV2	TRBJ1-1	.	CASSGTYTEAFF	TGTGCCAGCAGTGGGACTTACACTGAAGCTTTCTTT
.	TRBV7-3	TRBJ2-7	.	CASSSQTGPYGYEQYF	TGTGCCAGCAGCTCCCAGACAGGACCTTACGGTTACGAGCAGTACTTC
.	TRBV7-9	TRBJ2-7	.	CASSLDAFAYEQYF	TGTGCCAGCAGCTTAGACGCCTTTGCGTACGAGCAGTACTTC
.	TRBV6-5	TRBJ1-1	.	CASSRVPRQKAFF	TGTGCCAGCAGCCGCGTCCCTAGACAGAAAGCTTTCTTT
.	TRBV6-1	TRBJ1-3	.	CASSESPGHLLVDTIYF	TGTGCCAGCAGTGAATCCCCGGGACATCTACTAGTGGACACCATATATTTT
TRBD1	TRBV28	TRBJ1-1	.	CASSSQGLGAFF	TGTGCCAGCAGTTCACAGGGGTTGGGAGCTTTCTTT
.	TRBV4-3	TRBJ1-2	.	CASSQQTTGVESYTF	TGCGCCAGCAGCCAACAAACGACCGGGGTCGAGAGCTACACCTTC
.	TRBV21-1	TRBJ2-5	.	CASSKGGTAPYF	TGTGCCAGCAGCAAAGGGGGGACAGCACCGTACTTC
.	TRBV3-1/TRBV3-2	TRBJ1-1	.	CASTWGHEGNTEAFF	TGTGCCAGCACCTGGGGACACGAGGGAAACACTGAAGCTTTCTTT
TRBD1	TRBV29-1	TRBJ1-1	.	CSVTKQGVDTEAFF	TGCAGCGTTACCAAACAGGGGGTGGACACTGAAGCTTTCTTT
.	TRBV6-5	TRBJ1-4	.	CASSYSNGQNEKLFF	TGTGCCAGCAGTTACTCGAACGGACAGAATGAAAAACTGTTTTTT
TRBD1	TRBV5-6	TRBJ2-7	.	CASSAGQGLYEQYF	TGTGCCAGCAGCGCAGGACAGGGACTCTACGAGCAGTACTTC
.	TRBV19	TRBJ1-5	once	CASIPGDSNQPQHF	TGTGCCAGTATCCCCGGGGATAGCAATCAGCCCCAGCATTTT
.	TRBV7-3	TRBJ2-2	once	CASSLLGPLSNTGELFF	TGTGCCAGCAGCTTACTGGGGCCCTTGTCGAACACCGGGGAGCTGTTTTTT
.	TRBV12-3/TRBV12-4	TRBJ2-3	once	CASSPGFPDTQYF	TGTGCCAGCAGCCCCGGGTTCCCAGATACGCAGTATTTT
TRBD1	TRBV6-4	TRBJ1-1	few	CASKGDRGKNTEAFF	TGTGCCAGCAAGGGTGACAGGGGAAAGAACACTGAAGCTTTCTTT
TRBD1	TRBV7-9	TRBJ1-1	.	CASSQLSSRAGGGTEAFF	TGTGCCAGCAGCCAGTTAAGTTCTCGGGCAGGGGGAGGAACTGAAGCTTTCTTT
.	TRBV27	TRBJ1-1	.	CASSGPQGVGDTEAFF	TGTGCCAGCAGTGGGCCACAAGGTGTGGGAGACACTGAAGCTTTCTTT
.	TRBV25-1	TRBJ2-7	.	CASSVLPSGGEQYF	TGTGCCAGCAGTGTTCTTCCCTCTGGGGGGGAGCAGTACTTC
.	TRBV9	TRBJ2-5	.	CASSVAIDRTETQYF	TGTGCCAGCAGCGTAGCGATAGACAGGACCGAGACCCAGTACTTC
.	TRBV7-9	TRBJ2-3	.	CASSLGQGNTQYF	TGTGCCAGCAGCTTGGGGCAGGGTAATACGCAGTATTTT
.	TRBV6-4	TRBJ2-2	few	CASSDSSARELFF	TGTGCCAGCAGTGACTCGAGTGCTCGGGAGCTGTTTTTT
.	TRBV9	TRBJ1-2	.	CASSVATANYGYTF	TGTGCCAGCAGCGTAGCGACAGCGAACTATGGCTACACCTTC
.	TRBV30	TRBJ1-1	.	CAWSAQENTEAFF	TGTGCCTGGAGTGCTCAGGAGAACACTGAAGCTTTCTTT
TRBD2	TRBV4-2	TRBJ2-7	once	CASSHPPGTTGYEQYF	TGTGCCAGCAGCCATCCCCCCGGGACTACGGGCTACGAGCAGTACTTC
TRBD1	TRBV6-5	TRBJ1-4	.	CASRTGDNEKLFF	TGTGCCAGCAGGACAGGGGATAATGAAAAACTGTTTTTT
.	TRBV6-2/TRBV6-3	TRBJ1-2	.	CASSYSRTANYGYTF	TGTGCCAGCAGTTACTCCAGGACAGCCAACTATGGCTACACCTTC